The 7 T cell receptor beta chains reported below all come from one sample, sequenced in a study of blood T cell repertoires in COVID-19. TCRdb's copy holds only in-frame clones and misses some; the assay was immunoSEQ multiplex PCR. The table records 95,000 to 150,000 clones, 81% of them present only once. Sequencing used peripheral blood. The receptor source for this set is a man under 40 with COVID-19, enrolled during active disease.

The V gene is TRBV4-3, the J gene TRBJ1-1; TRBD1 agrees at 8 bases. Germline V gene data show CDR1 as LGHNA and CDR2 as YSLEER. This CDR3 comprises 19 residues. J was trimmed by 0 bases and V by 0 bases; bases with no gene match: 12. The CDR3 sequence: CASSQDRGRGRRMNTEAFF. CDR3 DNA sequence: TGCGCCAGCAGCCAAGATCGGGGCAGGGGGCGCAGAATGAACACTGAAGCTTTCTTT.

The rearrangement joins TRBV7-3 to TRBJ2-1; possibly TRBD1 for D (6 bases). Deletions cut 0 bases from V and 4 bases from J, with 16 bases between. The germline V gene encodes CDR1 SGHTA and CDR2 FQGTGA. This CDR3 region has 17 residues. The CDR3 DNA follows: TGTGCCAGCAGCTTAACTGGCAGGGGACATAAATACAATGAGCAGTTCTTC. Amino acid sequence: CASSLTGRGHKYNEQFF.

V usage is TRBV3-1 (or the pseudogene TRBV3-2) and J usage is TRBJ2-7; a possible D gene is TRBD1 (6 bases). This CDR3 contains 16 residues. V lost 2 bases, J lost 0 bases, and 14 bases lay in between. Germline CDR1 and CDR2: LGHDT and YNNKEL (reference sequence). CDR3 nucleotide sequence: TGTGCCAGCAGCCAATACTCAGGGGCCCGCTCCTACGAGCAGTACTTC. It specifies CASSQYSGARSYEQYF.

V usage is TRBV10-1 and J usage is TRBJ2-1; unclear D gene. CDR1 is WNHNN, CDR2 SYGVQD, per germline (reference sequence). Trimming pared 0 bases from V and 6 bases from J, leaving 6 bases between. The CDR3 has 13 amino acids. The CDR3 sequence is CASSESSSNEQFF. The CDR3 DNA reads TGCGCCAGCAGTGAGTCTTCGAGCAATGAGCAGTTCTTC.

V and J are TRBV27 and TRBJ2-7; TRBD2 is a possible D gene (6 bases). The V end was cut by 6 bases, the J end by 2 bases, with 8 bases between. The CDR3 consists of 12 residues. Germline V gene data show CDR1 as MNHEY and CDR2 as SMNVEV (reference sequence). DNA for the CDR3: TGTGCCAGCAGCGGGAGACCCTACGAGCAGTACTTC. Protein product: CASSGRPYEQYF.

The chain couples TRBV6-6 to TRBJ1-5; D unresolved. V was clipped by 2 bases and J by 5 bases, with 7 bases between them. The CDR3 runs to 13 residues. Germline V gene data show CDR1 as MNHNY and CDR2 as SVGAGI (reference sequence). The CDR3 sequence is CASSYSSDQPQHF. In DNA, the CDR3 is TGTGCCAGCAGTTACAGTTCAGATCAGCCCCAGCATTTT.

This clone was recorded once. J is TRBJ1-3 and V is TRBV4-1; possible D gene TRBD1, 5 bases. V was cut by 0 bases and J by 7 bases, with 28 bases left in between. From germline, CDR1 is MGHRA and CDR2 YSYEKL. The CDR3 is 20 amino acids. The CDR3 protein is CASSQEGWGLLGSAGNTIYF. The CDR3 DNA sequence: TGCGCCAGCAGCCAAGAGGGGTGGGGGTTACTTGGGTCTGCGGGGAACACCATATATTTT.